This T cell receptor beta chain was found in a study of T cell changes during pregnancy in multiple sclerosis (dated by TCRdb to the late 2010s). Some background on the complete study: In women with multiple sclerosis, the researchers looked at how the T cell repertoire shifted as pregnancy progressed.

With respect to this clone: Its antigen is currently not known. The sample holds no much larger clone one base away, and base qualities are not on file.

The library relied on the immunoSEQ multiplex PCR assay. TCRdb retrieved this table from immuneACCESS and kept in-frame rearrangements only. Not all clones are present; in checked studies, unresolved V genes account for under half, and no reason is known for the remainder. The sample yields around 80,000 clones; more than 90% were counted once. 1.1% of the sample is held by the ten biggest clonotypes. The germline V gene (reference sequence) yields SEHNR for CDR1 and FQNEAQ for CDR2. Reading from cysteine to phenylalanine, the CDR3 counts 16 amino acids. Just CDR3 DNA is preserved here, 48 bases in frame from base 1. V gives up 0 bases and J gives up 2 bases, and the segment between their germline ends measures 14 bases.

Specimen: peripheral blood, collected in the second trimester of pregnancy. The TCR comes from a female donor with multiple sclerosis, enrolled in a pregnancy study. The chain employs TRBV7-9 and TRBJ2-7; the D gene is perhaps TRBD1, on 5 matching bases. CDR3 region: CASSLAVSGITYEQYF. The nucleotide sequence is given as TGTGCCAGCAGCTTAGCGGTGTCAGGGATCACCTACGAGCAGTACTTC.